This T cell receptor (beta chain) comes out of a study of T cell responses to AZD1222 COVID-19 vaccine. Study-wide points: Receipt of two AZD1222 doses was followed by a rise in Spike-specific TCR breadth and depth.

About this clone: No antigen is known for it.

The CDR3 is made up of 19 amino acids. V gave up 4 bases and J gave up 3 bases, with 27 bases separating them. Germline CDR1 is MNHEY and CDR2 is SMNVEV (reference sequence). Clones were read by immunoSEQ multiplex PCR, and TCRdb kept only the in-frame ones, dropping some. The profile shows some 74,000 clones, roughly 90% of them singletons. This sequence originates from an adult who received the AZD1222 COVID-19 vaccine. The source was peripheral blood, collected 28 days after the second AZD1222 dose. This chain uses TRBV27 with TRBJ2-5; the D gene could be TRBD1 or TRBD2 (5 bases each). CDR3 bases: TGTGCCAGCAGTTCCATTCTGACGCCCCGGGGCCCGACCGAAGAGACCCAGTACTTC. It specifies CASSSILTPRGPTEETQYF.